The 29 T cell receptor beta chains listed next were all sequenced from one sample in a study of technical replicates of blood from a handful of donors. Here immunoSEQ multiplex PCR was the method, and the copy in TCRdb shows in-frame clones only, minus some. The table lists about 89,000 clones, approximately 93% of them singletons. Sequencing was carried out using T cells isolated from PBMCs. These receptors all stem from a human donor in good health.

J is TRBJ2-2 and V is TRBV9; D not certain. Germline V CDR1 and CDR2: SGDLS, YYNGEE. V was clipped by 6 bases and J by 4 bases, with 10 bases between them. The CDR3 totals 13 residues. CDR3 protein: CASNPSATGELFF. The DNA for the CDR3 is TGTGCCAGCAATCCCAGTGCCACCGGGGAGCTGTTTTTT.

The CDR3: CSLPGQGEGYTF. CDR3 sequence (DNA): TGCAGCTTACCGGGACAGGGAGAGGGCTACACCTTC. The rearrangement uses TRBV29-1 and TRBJ1-2; 9 nucleotides line up with TRBD1. With V trimmed by 8 bases and J by 8 bases, 9 bases remained unmatched. Per germline, CDR1 SQVTM and CDR2 ANQGSEA. The CDR3 is 12 residues long.

The V and J genes are TRBV5-4 and TRBJ1-2; D perhaps matches TRBD1 (5 bases). V was cut by 0 bases and J by 2 bases, with 5 bases left in between. The CDR3 is 13 residues long. CDR1 and CDR2 (germline): SGHNT, YYREEE (reference sequence). The CDR3 loop reads CASSLEGNYGYTF. For the CDR3, the DNA is TGTGCCAGCAGCTTGGAGGGGAACTATGGCTACACCTTC.

V and J are TRBV30 and TRBJ2-7, with D perhaps TRBD2 (7 bases). The CDR3 spans 13 residues. Germline-derived CDR1 and CDR2 are GTSNPN and SVGIG (reference sequence). Trimming shortened V by 5 bases and J by 5 bases, and 16 bases separated the two germline ends. The CDR3 DNA sequence: TGTGCCTGGGGGGTGCAAGGGGGGGACGAGCAGTACTTC. Encoded protein: CAWGVQGGDEQYF.

The chain couples TRBV7-2 to TRBJ1-2, with 10 bases matching TRBD1. Germline V lookup: CDR1 SGHTA, CDR2 FQGNSA. The CDR3 extends over 14 amino acids. With 5 bases clipped from V and 8 bases from J, the junction kept 8 bases outside the gene matches. The CDR3 region has the DNA TGTGCCAGCAGCACAGGACAGGGGGGCGTAGGCTACACCTTC. This encodes CASSTGQGGVGYTF. Looking up the rest from reference TRBV7-2 and TRBJ1-2 gives the full variable domain: GAGVSQSPSNKVTEKGKDVELRCDPISGHTALYWYRQSLGQGLEFLIYFQGNSAPDKSGLPSDRFSAERTGGSVSTLTIQRTQQEDSAVYLCASSTGQGGVGYTFGSGTRLTVV.

This chain joins TRBV7-2 and TRBJ1-1, with D possibly matching TRBD1 (5 bases). Germline-derived CDR1 and CDR2 are SGHTA and FQGNSA. V dropped 7 bases and J dropped 1 base, with 19 bases sitting between them. CDR3 size: 16 residues. The CDR3 DNA is TGTGCCAGCAACTATCCCCGAGGAGGGACGAACACTGAAGCTTTCTTT. It encodes CASNYPRGGTNTEAFF.

This clone has a single count. The chain uses TRBV28 and TRBJ1-5, with 7 bases identical to TRBD1. Germline-derived CDR1 and CDR2 are MDHEN and SYDVKM. The CDR3 extends over 12 amino acids. J gave up 11 bases and V 10 bases, and 11 bases lay outside the gene matches. The CDR3, as DNA: TGTGCCATCCTAGACAGGGAAAGAGCCCAGCATTTT. Its translation is CAILDRERAQHF.

The V and J genes are TRBV14 and TRBJ1-2; D is perhaps TRBD1 (6 bases). The CDR3 has 17 amino acids. Trimming took off 3 bases at V and 1 base at J, with 18 bases between the two ends. Germline CDR1 reads SGHDN; CDR2 reads FVKESK. Here the CDR3 DNA reads TGTGCCAGCAGCCATCTCGGACAGAACAACTATAACTATGGCTACACCTTC. It specifies CASSHLGQNNYNYGYTF.

This chain joins TRBV7-6 and TRBJ2-7; 8 nucleotides match TRBD1. Germline values: CDR1 SGHVS, CDR2 FNYEAQ. V gave up 1 base and J gave up 2 bases; unmatched junction bases: 10. This CDR3 comprises 17 residues. The CDR3, as DNA: TGTGCCAGCAGCTTAGACTTACCCGGGACAGGAGCCTACGAGCAGTACTTC. It is translated as CASSLDLPGTGAYEQYF.

This sequence joins TRBV14 and TRBJ1-3; perhaps TRBD1 as D (5 bases). The CDR3 runs to 18 residues. Trimming took 2 bases from V and 0 from J, leaving 17 bases between them. Germline assignment: CDR1 SGHDN and CDR2 FVKESK. For the CDR3, the DNA is TGTGCCAGCAGCCAACCGAAGGGGCCAAAAATCTCTGGAAACACCATATATTTT. This translates into CASSQPKGPKISGNTIYF.

V and J are TRBV7-9 and TRBJ1-1; D unresolved. V lost 5 bases and J lost 7, with 5 bases in between. Looked up from germline, CDR1 is SEHNR and CDR2 is FQNEAQ (reference sequence). This CDR3 is 10 amino acids long. In DNA form, the CDR3 reads TGTGCCAGCAGCGCGCTTGAAGCTTTCTTT. Translation: CASSALEAFF.

V usage is TRBV5-4 and J usage is TRBJ2-7, with TRBD1 matching over 7 bases. J gave up 5 bases and V 0 bases, and 8 bases lay outside the gene matches. This CDR3 is built from 15 residues. CDR1 and CDR2 (germline): SGHNT, YYREEE (reference sequence). CDR3 amino acids: CASSLAERGQDEQYF. The CDR3 coding sequence is TGTGCCAGCAGCTTGGCCGAAAGGGGGCAGGACGAGCAGTACTTC.

J is TRBJ2-1 and V is TRBV14, with TRBD2 identical over 7 bases. With V trimmed by 6 bases and J by 2 bases, 7 bases remained unmatched. The CDR3 length is 15 residues. Per germline, CDR1 SGHDN and CDR2 FVKESK. For the CDR3, the DNA is TGTGCCAGCAGGTCTCGGGAGGCCGCCTACAATGAGCAGTTCTTC. Amino acids: CASRSREAAYNEQFF.

The CDR3 is CASRAIFNLQGFTDTQYF. The CDR3 DNA sequence: TGCGCCAGCAGGGCGATTTTTAATTTACAGGGATTCACAGATACGCAGTATTTT. The J gene is TRBJ2-3, the V gene TRBV5-1, with D maybe TRBD1 (6 bases). Germline lookup yields CDR1 SGHRS and CDR2 YFSETQ. V was cut by 5 bases and J by 2 bases, with 24 bases left in between. The CDR3 consists of 18 residues.

This chain joins TRBV9 and TRBJ2-6; D is ambiguous. V lost 2 bases, J lost 2 bases, and 5 bases lay in between. The CDR3 has 14 residues. Germline V gene data show CDR1 as SGDLS and CDR2 as YYNGEE. The CDR3 protein is CASSVLAGANVLTF. The CDR3 region has the DNA TGTGCCAGCAGCGTTTTAGCTGGGGCCAACGTCCTGACTTTC.

The V and J genes are TRBV27 and TRBJ2-3; no firm D call. The germline CDR1 and CDR2 sequences are MNHEY and SMNVEV (reference sequence). CDR3 length: 15 residues. With 5 bases removed from V and 6 bases from J, the gap between germline ends came to 18 bases. This CDR3 is CASSLSRPNADTQYF. Here the CDR3 DNA reads TGTGCCAGCAGTCTTTCTAGGCCCAACGCGGATACGCAGTATTTT.

The rearrangement joins TRBV5-1 to TRBJ2-3; tentatively, D is TRBD2 (6 bases). Germline V gene lookup returns CDR1 SGHRS and CDR2 YFSETQ. Between the trimmed V and J ends, which lost 4 bases and 2 bases, there was a span of 11 bases. The CDR3 loop spans 14 amino acids. The CDR3 is CASSTGDVTDTQYF. The DNA of the CDR3 is TGCGCCAGCAGCACGGGGGACGTCACAGATACGCAGTATTTT.

This clone was recorded a few times. The chain has TRBV14 and TRBJ2-3; TRBD2 matches at 10 bases. There are 15 residues in the CDR3. With 4 bases clipped from V and 3 bases from J, the junction kept 4 bases outside the gene matches. Germline V gene lookup returns CDR1 SGHDN and CDR2 FVKESK. Here the CDR3 DNA reads TGTGCCAGCAGCCGAAATAGCGGGGGGACAGATACGCAGTATTTT. This codes for CASSRNSGGTDTQYF.

V is TRBV10-3 and J is TRBJ2-3, with 9 nucleotides matching TRBD2. The germline V gene encodes CDR1 ENHRY and CDR2 SYGVKD. V shed 6 bases and J 1 base; nucleotides not matched to a gene: 8. The CDR3 has 16 residues. The CDR3 DNA follows: TGTGCCATCAGAGCGGGAGGACTTTTCCGCACAGATACGCAGTATTTT. This sequence encodes CAIRAGGLFRTDTQYF.

The chain couples TRBV5-1 to TRBJ1-2; D is unresolved. V lost 0 bases to trimming and J lost 4 bases, with 13 bases between them. The CDR3 extends over 15 amino acids. Germline loops: CDR1 SGHRS, CDR2 YFSETQ. In DNA form, the CDR3 reads TGCGCCAGCAGCTTGGACGGAGGCAGCATCTATGGCTACACCTTC. Its translation is CASSLDGGSIYGYTF.

This rearrangement joins TRBV14 to TRBJ1-4, with 10 bases identical to TRBD1. The CDR3 has 15 amino acids. After removal of 4 bases from V and 5 bases from J, the junction contained 4 bases not matched to a gene. Germline CDR1 SGHDN, CDR2 FVKESK. Written as DNA, the CDR3 is TGTGCCAGCAGCCCAAAGGACAGGGGGAATGAAAAACTGTTTTTT. Translating gives CASSPKDRGNEKLFF.

This chain connects TRBV7-8 to TRBJ2-1, with 11 bases lining up with TRBD2. The CDR3 extends over 14 amino acids. After removal of 5 bases from V and 10 bases from J, the junction contained 7 bases not matched to a gene. Germline CDR1 SGHVS, CDR2 FQNEAQ. The CDR3 reads CASSPRLAGIEQFF. The CDR3 DNA reads as TGTGCCAGCAGCCCCAGACTAGCGGGGATCGAGCAGTTCTTC.

J is TRBJ1-6 and V is TRBV6-4; maybe TRBD1 (6 bases). Germline values: CDR1 MRHNA, CDR2 SNTAGT. This CDR3 region has 15 residues. The V end was cut by 6 bases, the J end by 6 bases, with 15 bases between. The chain's CDR3 is CASRAQGTSNSPLHF. The CDR3 DNA follows: TGTGCCAGCAGAGCACAGGGAACCTCTAATTCACCCCTCCACTTT.

This chain links TRBV27 with TRBJ1-3; TRBD1 matches at 8 bases. Germline assignment: CDR1 MNHEY and CDR2 SMNVEV (reference sequence). Trimming took 7 bases from V and 5 from J; bases not matched to a gene: 19. The length of the CDR3 is 18 residues. In nucleotides, the CDR3 is TGTGCCAGCACAACGACTTCACTCCGGGACAGGAATCGAAACACCATATATTTT. This translates into CASTTTSLRDRNRNTIYF.

This sequence joins TRBV4-1 and TRBJ2-5; perhaps TRBD2 as D (5 bases). The CDR3 covers 15 residues. Trimming removed 6 bases from V and 4 bases from J, with 18 bases in between. Germline assignment: CDR1 MGHRA and CDR2 YSYEKL. In DNA form, the CDR3 reads TGCGCCAGCAGAACCACGGGATCCCGGGCAGAGACCCAGTACTTC. This gives the protein CASRTTGSRAETQYF.

The V gene is TRBV7-2, the J gene TRBJ2-5; a possible D gene is TRBD2 (5 bases). The ends were cut back, 3 bases at V and 4 bases at J, with 15 bases in the middle. This CDR3 is built from 15 residues. Germline V CDR1 and CDR2: SGHTA, FQGNSA. As DNA, the CDR3 is TGTGCCAGCAGCTTCGCGGACTTCACGGGAGAGACCCAGTACTTC. It is translated as CASSFADFTGETQYF.

J is TRBJ2-5 and V is TRBV5-1; TRBD2 agrees at 12 bases. Germline CDR1 reads SGHRS; CDR2 reads YFSETQ. The CDR3 is 16 residues long. V dropped 4 bases and J dropped 5; count of bases not matched to a gene: 9. In nucleotides, the CDR3 is TGCGCCAGCAGCCCGGAAACTAGCGGGGGGCGGGAGACCCAGTACTTC. Protein product: CASSPETSGGRETQYF.

This clone was observed once. The chain combines TRBV5-1 with TRBJ2-5; 8 positions agree with TRBD1. J was trimmed by 5 bases and V by 3 bases; bases with no gene match: 6. Germline CDR1 reads SGHRS; CDR2 reads YFSETQ. The CDR3 covers 14 residues. The CDR3 spells CASSSGQGRETQYF. The DNA of the CDR3 is TGCGCCAGCAGCTCCGGACAGGGTAGGGAGACCCAGTACTTC. Combining the CDR3 with reference TRBV5-1 and TRBJ2-5 gives the whole variable domain KAGVTQTPRYLIKTRGQQVTLSCSPISGHRSVSWYQQTPGQGLQFLFEYFSETQRNKGNFPGRFSGRQFSNSRSEMNVSTLELGDSALYLCASSSGQGRETQYFGPGTRLLVL.

This clone has only one observation. J is TRBJ2-7 and V is TRBV28; 9 bases line up with TRBD1. The junction had 9 bases not matched to a gene; V was cut back by 5 bases and J by 4 bases. Germline V gene data show CDR1 as MDHEN and CDR2 as SYDVKM. This CDR3 comprises 15 residues. In DNA, the CDR3 is TGTGCCAGCAGTCGAACCGGGACAGGGAGGTACGAGCAGTACTTC. This encodes CASSRTGTGRYEQYF.